The next 26 T cell receptor beta chains were all read from a single sample in a study of blood T cell repertoires in COVID-19. The assay was immunoSEQ multiplex PCR, and TCRdb's table has in-frame clones only and misses some. The profile shows approximately 150,000 clones, approximately 88% of them singletons. Sequencing used peripheral blood. These receptor sequences come from a man aged 60 to 69 with acute or convalescent COVID-19.

This chain uses TRBV21-1 with TRBJ1-2; the table's D call, TRBD1, has no DNA check behind it. TRBV21-1 is a known pseudogene. This CDR3 is built from 16 residues. The CDR3 DNA reads as TGTGCCAGCAGCGACCTGTACAGGGGTCCTAACTATGGCTACACCTTC. This gives the protein CASSDLYRGPNYGYTF.

This clone has a handful of counts. The CDR3: CAWSPGQSTDTQYF. CDR3 in DNA: TGTGCCTGGAGTCCGGGACAGAGCACAGATACGCAGTATTTT. The genes are TRBV30 and TRBJ2-3; the match to TRBD1 covers 7 bases. Germline CDR1 reads GTSNPN; CDR2 reads SVGIG (reference sequence). This CDR3 has 14 amino acids. With 2 bases clipped from V and 0 bases from J, the junction kept 2 bases outside the gene matches.

The V and J genes are TRBV27 and TRBJ1-2, with 7 bases lining up with TRBD1. The germline gives CDR1 MNHEY, CDR2 SMNVEV (reference sequence). V was pared by 8 bases and J by 5 bases, with 14 bases of the junction left unmatched. The CDR3 spans 15 residues. The CDR3 bases are TGTGCCAGCTGTCCGGAGCCGGGACAGAGGTATGGCTACACCTTC. It specifies CASCPEPGQRYGYTF.

The genes are TRBV7-6 and TRBJ1-6; D unclear. The CDR3 covers 16 residues. CDR1 SGHVS and CDR2 FNYEAQ come from the germline V gene. V shed 5 bases and J shed 10 bases, with 21 bases lying between them. This chain's CDR3 is CASSPDQPGLRSPLHF. The CDR3 nucleotides are TGTGCCAGCAGCCCCGACCAACCAGGTTTAAGATCACCCCTCCACTTT.

The CDR3 DNA reads TGTGCCAGCAGCGTAGAAGTAGCGGGAGGAAGAAATGAGCAGTTCTTC. Translation gives CASSVEVAGGRNEQFF. The rearrangement uses TRBV9 and TRBJ2-1, with 10 bases that match TRBD2. The CDR3 sequence is 16 residues long. CDR1 is SGDLS, CDR2 YYNGEE, per germline. V dropped 0 bases and J dropped 7; count of bases not matched to a gene: 7.

The chain has TRBV5-8 and TRBJ1-5; unclear D gene. CDR1 and CDR2 from the germline V gene are SGHTS and YDEGEE. The CDR3 is made up of 15 amino acids. The germline V and J ends were trimmed by 2 bases and 2 bases, with 11 bases remaining between them. In DNA form, the CDR3 reads TGTGCCAGCAGCTTATTCCGGGGAGGCAATCAGCCCCAGCATTTT. This encodes CASSLFRGGNQPQHF.

The V and J genes are TRBV7-2 and TRBJ1-1; 7 bases fit TRBD1. The CDR3 is 15 amino acids. Germline CDR1 reads SGHTA; CDR2 reads FQGNSA. Trimming removed 5 bases from V and 5 bases from J; junction bases left unmatched: 11. The DNA for the CDR3 is TGTGCCAGCAGCATAGGGGGCGGGGGCTCGACTGAAGCTTTCTTT. It specifies CASSIGGGGSTEAFF.

The chain carries TRBV4-1 and TRBJ1-1; tentatively, D is TRBD1 (6 bases). The V gene's germline CDR1 is MGHRA and CDR2 YSYEKL. The CDR3 is made up of 15 amino acids. V shed 0 bases and J shed 2 bases, with 10 bases lying between them. The CDR3 reads CASSQEGAQNTEAFF. The CDR3 bases are TGCGCCAGCAGCCAAGAGGGGGCCCAAAACACTGAAGCTTTCTTT.

The genes are TRBV5-1 and TRBJ2-1, with TRBD1 identical over 10 bases. The germline V gene has CDR1 SGHRS and CDR2 YFSETQ. The J segment lost 6 bases and the V segment lost 0 bases, leaving 3 bases of the junction unmatched. The CDR3 has 15 residues. CDR3 DNA sequence: TGCGCCAGCAGCTTGGGACAGGGGGCGGGCAATGAGCAGTTCTTC. The encoded protein is CASSLGQGAGNEQFF.

The CDR3 bases are TGTGCCAGTAGGAACCAGGGCCTGGGAGCTTTCTTT. As protein: CASRNQGLGAFF. V gene TRBV19 combines with J gene TRBJ1-1, with D possibly TRBD1 on 5 matching bases. The V and J ends lost 6 bases and 10 bases respectively, with 15 bases between them. CDR3 length: 12 amino acids. The germline V gene has CDR1 LNHDA and CDR2 SQIVND (reference sequence).

The chain carries TRBV5-1 and TRBJ2-7, with TRBD1 matching over 10 bases. Germline V gives CDR1 SGHRS, CDR2 YFSETQ. V shed 0 bases and J 5 bases; nucleotides not matched to a gene: 2. The CDR3 has 14 amino acids. In DNA, the CDR3 is TGCGCCAGCAGCTTGGGGACAGGGGGAAACGAGCAGTACTTC. Translation: CASSLGTGGNEQYF.

V and J are TRBV13 and TRBJ1-1; TRBD1 is a possible D gene (5 bases). The V and J ends lost 4 bases and 0 bases respectively, with 12 bases between them. This CDR3 region has 15 residues. The germline V gene encodes CDR1 PRHDT and CDR2 FYEKMQ (reference sequence). The CDR3 region has the DNA TGTGCCAGCAGCTCCCAGACAGATCTGAACACTGAAGCTTTCTTT. Translating it yields CASSSQTDLNTEAFF.

This clone came up a few times. The chain's CDR3 is CAWSVGGFGGFSGYTF. The CDR3 DNA is TGTGCCTGGAGTGTAGGAGGCTTTGGGGGGTTCTCTGGCTACACCTTC. The chain uses TRBV30 and TRBJ1-2, with D perhaps matching TRBD1 (5 bases). V was trimmed by 0 bases and J by 7 bases, leaving 21 bases between them. Germline CDR1 is GTSNPN and CDR2 is SVGIG (reference sequence). This CDR3 region has 16 residues.

This chain uses TRBV5-8 with TRBJ2-4; possibly TRBD2 for D (6 bases). With 0 bases removed from V and 9 bases from J, the gap between germline ends came to 13 bases. The CDR3 runs 14 residues. Germline loops: CDR1 SGHTS, CDR2 YDEGEE. The CDR3 loop reads CASSLAGGFGIQYF. CDR3 coding DNA: TGTGCCAGCAGCTTGGCCGGGGGTTTTGGCATTCAGTACTTC.

This chain joins TRBV7-3 and TRBJ2-3; 7 nucleotides align to TRBD2. J gave up 2 bases and V 4 bases, and 12 bases lay outside the gene matches. The CDR3 extends over 17 amino acids. CDR1 is SGHTA and CDR2 is FQGTGA in the germline V gene. The CDR3 reads CASSWGGNGGITDTQYF. The CDR3 nucleotides read TGTGCCAGCAGCTGGGGCGGTAACGGGGGGATCACAGATACGCAGTATTTT.

The chain links TRBV10-2 to TRBJ1-4, with 7 bases lining up with TRBD1. The CDR3 loop spans 14 amino acids. Germline values: CDR1 WSHSY, CDR2 SAAADI. V shed 2 bases and J 7 bases; nucleotides not matched to a gene: 4. This CDR3 is CASSETGVFEKLFF. As DNA, the CDR3 is TGCGCCAGCAGTGAGACAGGGGTATTTGAAAAACTGTTTTTT.

This clone was seen a handful of times. V gene TRBV7-3 combines with J gene TRBJ2-5, with TRBD2 matching 7 bases. Unmatched junction bases numbered 13, after V lost 1 base and J lost 5 bases. The CDR3 loop spans 17 amino acids. Germline lookup yields CDR1 SGHTA and CDR2 FQGTGA. The CDR3 here is CASSLNGAGAVRETQYF. As DNA, the CDR3 is TGTGCCAGCAGCTTAAACGGGGCGGGAGCGGTAAGGGAGACCCAGTACTTC.

The CDR3 here is CAEEGLETQYF. CDR3 sequence (DNA): TGTGCCGAAGAAGGACTTGAGACCCAGTACTTC. The chain recombines TRBV7-6 with TRBJ2-5; tentatively, D is TRBD2 (5 bases). V was pared by 11 bases and J by 5 bases, with 12 bases between. This CDR3 comprises 11 residues. Per the germline V gene, CDR1 is SGHVS and CDR2 is FNYEAQ. The full variable domain, rest sourced from reference TRBV7-6 and TRBJ2-5, is GAGVSQSPRYKVTKRGQDVALRCDPISGHVSLYWYRQALGQGPEFLTYFNYEAQQDKSGLPNDRFSAERPEGSISTLTIQRTEQRDSAMYRCAEEGLETQYFGPGTRLLVL.

This clone was observed a handful of times. The chain employs TRBV25-1 and TRBJ1-6; 9 bases are a match to TRBD1. The V segment lost 6 bases and the J segment 3 bases; nucleotides outside the gene matches: 0. The CDR3 extends over 14 amino acids. From germline, CDR1 is MGHDK and CDR2 SYGVNS. This chain's CDR3 is CASRGQGYNSPLHF. CDR3 DNA sequence: TGTGCCAGCAGGGGACAGGGCTATAATTCACCCCTCCACTTT.

The genes are TRBV29-1 and TRBJ2-3; TRBD1 aligns across 10 bases. This CDR3 spans 16 amino acids. Germline-derived CDR1 and CDR2 are SQVTM and ANQGSEA. V was clipped by 6 bases and J by 1 base; unmatched bases: 10. The CDR3, as DNA: TGCAGCGTCGTGGGGACAGGGGAAGCTGGCACAGATACGCAGTATTTT. It codes for CSVVGTGEAGTDTQYF.

The chain uses TRBV9 and TRBJ2-1; D unresolved. Germline assignment: CDR1 SGDLS and CDR2 YYNGEE. V was shortened by 0 bases and J by 8 bases, with 15 bases between the two germline ends. This CDR3 has 15 residues. CDR3 nucleotide sequence: TGTGCCAGCAGCGTAGCTTCTATTGAGAGTGATGAGCAGTTCTTC. Amino acids: CASSVASIESDEQFF.

The chain has TRBV3-1 (or the pseudogene TRBV3-2) and TRBJ2-6, with unresolved D. Germline-derived CDR1 and CDR2 are LGHDT and YNNKEL (reference sequence). V lost 0 bases and J lost 3, with 3 bases in between. The CDR3 totals 14 residues. The CDR3 DNA follows: TGTGCCAGCAGCCAAGATAGTGGGGCCAACGTCCTGACTTTC. This gives the protein CASSQDSGANVLTF.

J is TRBJ2-5 and V is TRBV5-1, with 12 bases identical to TRBD2. This CDR3 is built from 15 residues. Germline values: CDR1 SGHRS, CDR2 YFSETQ. The V segment lost 1 base and the J segment 4 bases; nucleotides outside the gene matches: 2. The chain's CDR3 is CASSLTSGRRETQYF. In DNA, the CDR3 is TGCGCCAGCAGCTTGACTAGCGGGAGGAGAGAGACCCAGTACTTC.

The rearrangement joins TRBV12-3 or TRBV12-4 to TRBJ1-3; D remains unclear. The V and J ends lost 5 bases and 4 bases respectively, with 9 bases between them. The CDR3 contains 13 residues. In nucleotides, the CDR3 is TGTGCCAGCAGTACTTCATCAGGAAACACCATATATTTT. Translated: CASSTSSGNTIYF.

The chain combines TRBV6-2 or TRBV6-3 with TRBJ2-5; 9 bases align to TRBD2. The germline CDR1 and CDR2 sequences are MNHEY and SVGEGT. V trimming: 1 base; J trimming: 4 bases; junction bases outside the gene matches: 4. The CDR3 consists of 15 residues. This chain's CDR3 is CASSYLRGGPETQYF. The CDR3 DNA follows: TGTGCCAGCAGTTACTTGCGGGGGGGCCCAGAGACCCAGTACTTC.

V and J are TRBV11-2 and TRBJ2-7; D is possibly TRBD2 (6 bases). Germline V gene lookup returns CDR1 SGHAT and CDR2 FQNNGV. CDR3 length: 17 amino acids. V lost 2 bases, J lost 2 bases, and 19 bases lay in between. The CDR3 sequence is CASSLRSERVSPYEQYF. CDR3 bases: TGTGCCAGCAGCTTAAGGTCCGAGCGGGTCTCGCCCTACGAGCAGTACTTC.